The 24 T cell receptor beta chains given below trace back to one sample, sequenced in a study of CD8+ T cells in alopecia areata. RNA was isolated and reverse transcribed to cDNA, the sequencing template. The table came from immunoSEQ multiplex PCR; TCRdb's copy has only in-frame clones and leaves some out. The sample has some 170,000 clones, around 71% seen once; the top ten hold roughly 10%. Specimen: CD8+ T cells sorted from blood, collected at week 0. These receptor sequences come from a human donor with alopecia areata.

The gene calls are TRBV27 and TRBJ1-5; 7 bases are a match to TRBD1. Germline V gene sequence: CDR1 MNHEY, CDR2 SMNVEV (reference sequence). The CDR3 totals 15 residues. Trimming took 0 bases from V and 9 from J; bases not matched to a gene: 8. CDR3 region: CASSLSRTGVVPQHF. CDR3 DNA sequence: TGTGCCAGCAGTTTATCCCGGACAGGCGTCGTGCCCCAGCATTTT.

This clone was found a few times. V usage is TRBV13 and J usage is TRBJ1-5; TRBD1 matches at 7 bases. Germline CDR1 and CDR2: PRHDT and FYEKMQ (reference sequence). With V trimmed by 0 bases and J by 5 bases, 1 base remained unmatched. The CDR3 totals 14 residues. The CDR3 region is CASSLGRGDQPQHF. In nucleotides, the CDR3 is TGTGCCAGCAGCTTAGGCAGGGGGGATCAGCCCCAGCATTTT.

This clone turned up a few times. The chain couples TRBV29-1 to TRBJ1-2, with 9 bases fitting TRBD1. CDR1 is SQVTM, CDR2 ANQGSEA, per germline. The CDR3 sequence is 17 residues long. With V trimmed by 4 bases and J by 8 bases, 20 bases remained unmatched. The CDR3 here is CSVVVRDREYPIYGYTF. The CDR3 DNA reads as TGCAGCGTTGTTGTCAGGGACAGGGAGTACCCCATTTACGGCTACACCTTC.

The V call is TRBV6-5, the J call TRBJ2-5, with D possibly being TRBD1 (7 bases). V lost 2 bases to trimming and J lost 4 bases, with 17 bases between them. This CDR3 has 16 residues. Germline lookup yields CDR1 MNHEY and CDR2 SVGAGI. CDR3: CASSYGWARGAETQYF. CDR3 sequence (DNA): TGTGCCAGCAGTTACGGGTGGGCCAGGGGGGCAGAGACCCAGTACTTC.

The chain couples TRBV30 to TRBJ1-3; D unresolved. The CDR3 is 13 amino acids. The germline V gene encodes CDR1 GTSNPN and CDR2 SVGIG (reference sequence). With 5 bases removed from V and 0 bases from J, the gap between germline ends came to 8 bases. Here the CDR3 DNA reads TGTGCCTGGGCGGCGGACTCTGGAAACACCATATATTTT. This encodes CAWAADSGNTIYF.

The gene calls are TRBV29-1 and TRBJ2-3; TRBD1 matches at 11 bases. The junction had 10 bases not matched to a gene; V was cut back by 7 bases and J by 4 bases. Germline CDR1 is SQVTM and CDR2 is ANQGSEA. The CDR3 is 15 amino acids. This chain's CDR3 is CSARERDRGSDTQYF. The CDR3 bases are TGCAGCGCCCGAGAAAGGGACAGGGGGTCAGATACGCAGTATTTT.

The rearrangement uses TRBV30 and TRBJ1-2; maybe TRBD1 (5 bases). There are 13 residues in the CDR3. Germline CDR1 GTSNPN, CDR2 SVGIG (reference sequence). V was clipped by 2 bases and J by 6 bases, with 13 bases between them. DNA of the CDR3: TGTGCCTGGAGTATCGGGACGGCGGATGGCTACACCTTC. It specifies CAWSIGTADGYTF.

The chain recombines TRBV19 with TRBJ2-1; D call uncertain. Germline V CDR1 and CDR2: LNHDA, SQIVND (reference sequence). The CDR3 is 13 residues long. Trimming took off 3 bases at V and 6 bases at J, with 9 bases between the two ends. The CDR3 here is CASSIFALNEQFF. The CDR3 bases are TGTGCCAGTAGTATTTTTGCCCTCAATGAGCAGTTCTTC.

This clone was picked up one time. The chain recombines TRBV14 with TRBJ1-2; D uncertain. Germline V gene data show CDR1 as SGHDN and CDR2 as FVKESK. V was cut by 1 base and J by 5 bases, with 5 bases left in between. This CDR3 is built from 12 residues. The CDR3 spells CASSQGFYGYTF. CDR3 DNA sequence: TGTGCCAGCAGCCAAGGATTTTATGGCTACACCTTC.

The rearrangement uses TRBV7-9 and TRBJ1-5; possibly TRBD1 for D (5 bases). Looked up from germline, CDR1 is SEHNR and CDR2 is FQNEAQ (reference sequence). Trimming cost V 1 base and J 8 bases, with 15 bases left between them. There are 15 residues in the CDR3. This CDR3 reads CASSLGGTSGEPQHF. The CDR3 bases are TGTGCCAGCAGCTTAGGGGGGACGTCCGGGGAGCCCCAGCATTTT.

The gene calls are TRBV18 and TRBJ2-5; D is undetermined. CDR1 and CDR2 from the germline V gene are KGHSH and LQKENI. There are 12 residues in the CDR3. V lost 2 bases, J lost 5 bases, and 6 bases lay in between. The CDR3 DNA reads TGTGCCAGCTCACCAGGGGTTGAGACCCAGTACTTC. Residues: CASSPGVETQYF.

The CDR3 DNA follows: TGTGCCAGCAGCGTAGTATCCAGCGGCGAGCAGTACTTC. Translating gives CASSVVSSGEQYF. The chain recombines TRBV9 with TRBJ2-7; the D gene is possibly TRBD2 (5 bases). The CDR3 runs to 13 residues. V lost 0 bases, J lost 6 bases, and 10 bases lay in between. Germline-derived CDR1 and CDR2 are SGDLS and YYNGEE.

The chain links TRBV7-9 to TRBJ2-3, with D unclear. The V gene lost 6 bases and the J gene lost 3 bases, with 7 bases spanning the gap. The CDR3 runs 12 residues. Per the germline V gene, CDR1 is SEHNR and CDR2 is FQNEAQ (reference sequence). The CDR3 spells CASREWTDTQYF. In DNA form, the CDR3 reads TGTGCCAGCAGGGAGTGGACAGATACGCAGTATTTT.

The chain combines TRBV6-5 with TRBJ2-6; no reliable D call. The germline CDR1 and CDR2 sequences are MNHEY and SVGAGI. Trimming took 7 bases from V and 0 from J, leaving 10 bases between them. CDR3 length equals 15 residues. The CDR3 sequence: CASTPSGSGANVLTF. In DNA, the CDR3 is TGTGCCAGCACCCCGTCGGGCTCTGGGGCCAACGTCCTGACTTTC.

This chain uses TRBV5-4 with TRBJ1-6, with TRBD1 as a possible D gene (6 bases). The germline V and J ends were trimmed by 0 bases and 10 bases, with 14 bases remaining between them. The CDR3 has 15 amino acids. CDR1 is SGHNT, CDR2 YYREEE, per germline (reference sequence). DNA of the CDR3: TGTGCCAGCAGCTTGGACCGGGGGGCTGGATCACCCCTCCACTTT. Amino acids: CASSLDRGAGSPLHF. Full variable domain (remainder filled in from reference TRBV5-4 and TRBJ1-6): ETGVTQSPTHLIKTRGQQVTLRCSSQSGHNTVSWYQQALGQGPQFIFQYYREEENGRGNFPPRFSGLQFPNYSSELNVNALELDDSALYLCASSLDRGAGSPLHFGNGTRLTVT.

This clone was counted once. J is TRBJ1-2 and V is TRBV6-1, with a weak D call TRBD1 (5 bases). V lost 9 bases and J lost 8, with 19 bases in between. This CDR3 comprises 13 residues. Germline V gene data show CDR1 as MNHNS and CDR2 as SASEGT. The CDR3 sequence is CASQTLGGAGYTF. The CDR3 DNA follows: TGTGCCAGTCAAACCCTGGGTGGGGCGGGCTACACCTTC.

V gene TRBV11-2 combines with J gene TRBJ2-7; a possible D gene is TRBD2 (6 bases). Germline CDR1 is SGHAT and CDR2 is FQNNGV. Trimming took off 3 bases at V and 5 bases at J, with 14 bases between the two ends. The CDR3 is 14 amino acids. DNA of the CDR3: TGTGCCAGCAGCTTGTCGGGGAGGCCCCACGAGCAGTACTTC. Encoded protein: CASSLSGRPHEQYF.

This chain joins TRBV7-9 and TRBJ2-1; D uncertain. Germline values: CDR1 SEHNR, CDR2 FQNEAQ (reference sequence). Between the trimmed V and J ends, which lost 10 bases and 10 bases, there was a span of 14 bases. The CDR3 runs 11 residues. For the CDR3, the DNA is TGTGCCACCCCGGTTCAAAACGAGCAGTTCTTC. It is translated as CATPVQNEQFF.

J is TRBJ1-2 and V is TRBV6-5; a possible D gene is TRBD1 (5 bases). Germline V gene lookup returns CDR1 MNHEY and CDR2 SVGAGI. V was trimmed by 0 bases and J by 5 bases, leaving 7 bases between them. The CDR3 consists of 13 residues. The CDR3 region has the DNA TGTGCCAGCAGTTACTCCGGGGGGTATGGCTACACCTTC. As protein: CASSYSGGYGYTF.

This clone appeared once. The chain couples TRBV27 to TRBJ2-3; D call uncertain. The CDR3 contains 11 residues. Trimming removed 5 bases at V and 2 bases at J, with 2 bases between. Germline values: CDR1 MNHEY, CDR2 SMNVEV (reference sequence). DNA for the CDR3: TGTGCCAGCAGTCCCACAGATACGCAGTATTTT. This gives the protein CASSPTDTQYF.

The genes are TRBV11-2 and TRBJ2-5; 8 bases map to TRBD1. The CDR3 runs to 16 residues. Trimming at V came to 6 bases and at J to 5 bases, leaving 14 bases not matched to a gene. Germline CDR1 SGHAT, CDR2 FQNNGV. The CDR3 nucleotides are TGTGCCAGCAGAGGGTCCCGGACAGGGCAGGGCGAGACCCAGTACTTC. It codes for CASRGSRTGQGETQYF. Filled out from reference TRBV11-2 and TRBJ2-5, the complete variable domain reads EAGVAQSPRYKIIEKRQSVAFWCNPISGHATLYWYQQILGQGPKLLIQFQNNGVVDDSQLPKDRFSAERLKGVDSTLKIQPAKLEDSAVYLCASRGSRTGQGETQYFGPGTRLLVL.

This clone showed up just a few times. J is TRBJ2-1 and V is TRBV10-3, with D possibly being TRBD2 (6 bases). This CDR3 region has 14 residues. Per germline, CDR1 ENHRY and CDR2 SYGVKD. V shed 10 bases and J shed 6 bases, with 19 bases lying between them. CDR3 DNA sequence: TGTGCCACCGCGGAGGGGCCGGCTGCCAATGAGCAGTTCTTC. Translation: CATAEGPAANEQFF.

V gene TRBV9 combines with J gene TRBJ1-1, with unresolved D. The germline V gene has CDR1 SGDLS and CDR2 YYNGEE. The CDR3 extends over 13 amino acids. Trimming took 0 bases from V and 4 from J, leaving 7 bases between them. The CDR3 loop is CASSVGSGTEAFF. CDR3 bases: TGTGCCAGCAGCGTAGGGAGTGGCACTGAAGCTTTCTTT.

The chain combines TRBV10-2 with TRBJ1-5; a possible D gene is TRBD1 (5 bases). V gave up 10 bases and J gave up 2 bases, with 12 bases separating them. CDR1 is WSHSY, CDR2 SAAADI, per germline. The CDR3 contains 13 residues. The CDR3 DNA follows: TGCGCCACCAAGGGGTCAGGCAATCAGCCCCAGCATTTT. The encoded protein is CATKGSGNQPQHF.